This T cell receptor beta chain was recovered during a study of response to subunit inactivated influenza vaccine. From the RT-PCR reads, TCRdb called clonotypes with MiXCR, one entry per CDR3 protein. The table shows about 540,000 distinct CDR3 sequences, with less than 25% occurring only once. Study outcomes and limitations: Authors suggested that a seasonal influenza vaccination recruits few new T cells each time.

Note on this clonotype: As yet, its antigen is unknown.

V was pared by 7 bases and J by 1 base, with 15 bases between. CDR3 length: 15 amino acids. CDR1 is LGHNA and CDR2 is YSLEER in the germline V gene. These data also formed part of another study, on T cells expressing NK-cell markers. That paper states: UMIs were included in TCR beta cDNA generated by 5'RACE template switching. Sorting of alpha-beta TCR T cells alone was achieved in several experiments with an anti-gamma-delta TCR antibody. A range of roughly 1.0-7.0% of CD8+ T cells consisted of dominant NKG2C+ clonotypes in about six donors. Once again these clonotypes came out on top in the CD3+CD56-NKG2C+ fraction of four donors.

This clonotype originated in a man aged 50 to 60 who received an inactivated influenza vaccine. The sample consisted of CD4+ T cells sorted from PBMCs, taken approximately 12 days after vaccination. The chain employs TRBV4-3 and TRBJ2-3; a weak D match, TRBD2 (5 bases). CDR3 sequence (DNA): TGCGCCAGCACTCAACGAGGACTTGGCACAGATACGCAGTATTTT. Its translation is CASTQRGLGTDTQYF.